The 14 T cell receptor beta chains listed next were all sequenced from one sample in a study of control samples from healthy donors and cancer patients. Data came from immunoSEQ multiplex PCR; TCRdb stores just in-frame clones and leaves some out. The sample records 100,000 to 150,000 clones, roughly nine tenths being singletons. The sample was blood. The receptors were gathered from a man aged 18 to 30 in good health.

The J gene is TRBJ2-5, the V gene TRBV10-1; D gene uncertain. V lost 8 bases and J lost 1, with 11 bases in between. The germline V gene encodes CDR1 WNHNN and CDR2 SYGVQD (reference sequence). The CDR3 has 13 amino acids. Written as DNA, the CDR3 is TGCGCCAGCTCCCGGACGGTCCAAGAGACCCAGTACTTC. Its protein is CASSRTVQETQYF.

The chain uses TRBV30 and TRBJ1-1; D might be TRBD1 (5 bases). This CDR3 region has 11 residues. CDR1 GTSNPN and CDR2 SVGIG come from the germline V gene (reference sequence). V lost 3 bases and J lost 6, with 8 bases in between. The DNA of the CDR3 is TGTGCCTGGAGCCGGGGCCCTGAAGCTTTCTTT. The encoded protein is CAWSRGPEAFF.

The V and J genes are TRBV9 and TRBJ2-1, with D perhaps matching TRBD2 (5 bases). CDR3 size: 16 residues. V was pared by 0 bases and J by 7 bases, with 17 bases between. The germline CDR1 and CDR2 sequences are SGDLS and YYNGEE. The CDR3 loop reads CASSVVGGPPGNEQFF. CDR3 sequence (DNA): TGTGCCAGCAGCGTAGTTGGCGGCCCCCCGGGGAATGAGCAGTTCTTC.

The chain carries TRBV5-6 and TRBJ1-2; D gene ambiguous. The CDR3 loop spans 12 amino acids. Per the germline V gene, CDR1 is SGHDT and CDR2 is YYEEEE. V lost 0 bases, J lost 7 bases, and 7 bases lay in between. CDR3 bases: TGTGCCAGCAGCTTGGGTTCGGTTGGCTACACCTTC. Translated, it gives CASSLGSVGYTF. The full variable domain, rest sourced from reference TRBV5-6 and TRBJ1-2, is DAGVTQSPTHLIKTRGQQVTLRCSPKSGHDTVSWYQQALGQGPQFIFQYYEEEERQRGNFPDRFSGHQFPNYSSELNVNALLLGDSALYLCASSLGSVGYTFGSGTRLTVV.

This chain connects TRBV6-2 or TRBV6-3 to TRBJ2-1, with 7 bases fitting TRBD2. The CDR3 is made up of 14 amino acids. The germline gives CDR1 MNHEY, CDR2 SVGEGT. Losses at the gene ends were 6 bases for V and 8 bases for J; bases not matched to a gene: 10. The CDR3 bases are TGTGCCAGCAGCTCCGGACTAGAGAGCGATGAGCAGTTCTTC. This codes for CASSSGLESDEQFF.

This clone was seen once. This chain connects TRBV3-1 (or the pseudogene TRBV3-2) to TRBJ1-1; 8 positions match TRBD1. This CDR3 is built from 14 residues. V lost 5 bases to trimming and J lost 4 bases; unmatched junction nucleotides: 6. In germline, CDR1 is LGHDT, CDR2 YNNKEL (reference sequence). The CDR3: CASSFQGAVTEAFF. DNA for the CDR3: TGTGCCAGCAGCTTCCAGGGGGCGGTCACTGAAGCTTTCTTT.

Notes on this clone: One end of the junction is discordant with germline, which a read error may explain. The V gene is TRBV6-5, the J gene TRBJ1-5; no firm D call. The CDR3 consists of 14 residues. Germline-derived CDR1 and CDR2 are MNHEY and SVGAGI. The CDR3 is CASSNSRAGQPQHF. Here the CDR3 DNA reads TGTGCCAGCAGTAACTCAAGGGCGGGTCAGCCCCAGCATTTT.

The count of this clone is one. The chain couples TRBV11-2 to TRBJ2-5; 11 bases map to TRBD2. The CDR3 is made up of 18 amino acids. Trimming removed 1 base from V and 5 bases from J; junction bases left unmatched: 12. Germline V gene sequence: CDR1 SGHAT, CDR2 FQNNGV. The CDR3 DNA sequence: TGTGCCAGCAGCTTAGGACGGATTGGTAGCGGGAGGGTGGAGACCCAGTACTTC. Translated, it gives CASSLGRIGSGRVETQYF.

The rearrangement joins TRBV5-4 to TRBJ2-5; D is ambiguous. The germline CDR1 and CDR2 sequences are SGHNT and YYREEE (reference sequence). V gave up 5 bases and J gave up 2 bases, with 13 bases separating them. The CDR3 totals 14 residues. The CDR3 spells CASSSDIMQETQYF. CDR3 coding DNA: TGTGCCAGCAGTTCGGATATCATGCAAGAGACCCAGTACTTC.

This clone appeared once. The genes are TRBV19 and TRBJ2-1, with 7 nucleotides matching TRBD1. CDR3 length equals 17 residues. Trimming removed 0 bases from V and 2 bases from J; junction bases left unmatched: 7. CDR1 is LNHDA and CDR2 is SQIVND in the germline V gene (reference sequence). In DNA form, the CDR3 reads TGTGCCAGTAGTATAGATCCAGCCGGGACAGCCTACAATGAGCAGTTCTTC. Translating gives CASSIDPAGTAYNEQFF.

This rearrangement joins TRBV5-1 to TRBJ2-7; TRBD1 or TRBD2 may be the D gene (5 bases each). CDR3 length equals 16 residues. V shed 3 bases and J shed 5 bases, with 21 bases lying between them. Germline CDR1 SGHRS, CDR2 YFSETQ. The DNA for the CDR3 is TGCGCCAGCAGCTCATCACAGTACGGGACCGCCCACGAGCAGTACTTC. It translates to CASSSSQYGTAHEQYF. Full variable domain (outside the CDR3, taken from reference TRBV5-1 and TRBJ2-7): KAGVTQTPRYLIKTRGQQVTLSCSPISGHRSVSWYQQTPGQGLQFLFEYFSETQRNKGNFPGRFSGRQFSNSRSEMNVSTLELGDSALYLCASSSSQYGTAHEQYFGPGTRLTVT.

The CDR3 DNA is TGCGCCAGCAGCTTGGTTGGGGGGACCAACGAGCAGTACTTC. Translated: CASSLVGGTNEQYF. The chain has TRBV5-1 and TRBJ2-7; D might be TRBD2 (6 bases). The V gene lost 0 bases and the J gene lost 5 bases, with 12 bases spanning the gap. This CDR3 is 14 amino acids long. Germline V lookup: CDR1 SGHRS, CDR2 YFSETQ.

The CDR3 DNA sequence: TGCGCCAGCAGCTTGGGACTAGCGGGAACCGTTTACAATGAGCAGTTCTTC. It codes for CASSLGLAGTVYNEQFF. The chain has TRBV5-1 and TRBJ2-1; 11 bases fit TRBD2. The germline V gene encodes CDR1 SGHRS and CDR2 YFSETQ. Trimming cost V 0 bases and J 4 bases; bases outside gene matches: 6. CDR3 length equals 17 residues.

The V and J genes are TRBV7-2 and TRBJ2-2, with 7 bases aligning to TRBD2. Losses at the gene ends were 6 bases for V and 6 bases for J; bases not matched to a gene: 13. The CDR3 has 16 amino acids. Germline V gene sequence: CDR1 SGHTA, CDR2 FQGNSA. CDR3 in DNA: TGTGCCAGCAGGGGCTGGGCTAGCGGTCCCCCCGGGGAGCTGTTTTTT. The encoded protein is CASRGWASGPPGELFF.